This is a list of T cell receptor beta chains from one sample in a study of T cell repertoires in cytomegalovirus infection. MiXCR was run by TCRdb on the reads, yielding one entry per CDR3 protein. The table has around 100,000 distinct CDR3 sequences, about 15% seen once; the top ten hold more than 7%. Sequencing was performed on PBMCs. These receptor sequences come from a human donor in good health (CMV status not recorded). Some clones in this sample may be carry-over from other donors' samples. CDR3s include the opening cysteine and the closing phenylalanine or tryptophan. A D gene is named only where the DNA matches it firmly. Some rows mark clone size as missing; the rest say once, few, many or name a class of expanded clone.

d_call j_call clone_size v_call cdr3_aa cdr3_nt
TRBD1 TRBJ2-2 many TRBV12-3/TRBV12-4 CASSLRTGEYTGELFF TGTGCCAGCAGCCTTAGGACAGGGGAATACACCGGGGAGCTGTTTTTT
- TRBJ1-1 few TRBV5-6 CASSSDVNTEAFF TGTGCCAGCAGCTCGGATGTGAACACTGAAGCTTTCTTT
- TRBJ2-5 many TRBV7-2 CASSPGGPSLQETQYF TGTGCCAGCAGCCCAGGGGGGCCCTCCCTTCAAGAGACCCAGTACTTC
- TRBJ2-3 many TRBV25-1 CASNKGDFGSDTQYF TGTGCCAGCAACAAAGGGGATTTCGGGTCAGATACGCAGTATTTT
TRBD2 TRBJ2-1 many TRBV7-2 CASSLLSGGAVNEQFF TGTGCCAGCAGCTTATTGAGCGGGGGGGCAGTCAATGAGCAGTTCTTC
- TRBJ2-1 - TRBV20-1 CSARDDDPGEQFF TGCAGTGCTAGAGATGACGACCCAGGGGAGCAGTTCTTC
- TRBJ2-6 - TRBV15 CATSRDGRGANVLTF TGTGCCACCAGCAGAGATGGCCGGGGGGCCAACGTCCTGACTTTC
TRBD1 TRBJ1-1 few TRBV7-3 CASSYGTGASTEAFF TGTGCCAGCAGCTACGGGACAGGGGCCTCCACTGAAGCTTTCTTT
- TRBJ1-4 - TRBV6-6 CASGGAATNEKLFF TGTGCCAGCGGAGGGGCAGCAACTAATGAAAAACTGTTTTTT
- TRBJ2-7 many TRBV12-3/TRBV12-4 CASSFSGATVYF TGTGCCAGCAGTTTTTCAGGGGCCACGGTGTACTTC
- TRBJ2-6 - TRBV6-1 CASSNFHSGANVLTF TGTGCCAGCAGTAACTTCCACTCTGGGGCCAACGTCCTGACTTTC
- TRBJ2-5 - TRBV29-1 CSVGAGAGNQETQYF TGCAGCGTTGGGGCGGGGGCGGGGAACCAAGAGACCCAGTACTTC
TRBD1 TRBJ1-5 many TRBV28 CASRGQGALGQPQHF TGTGCCAGCAGGGGACAGGGGGCGCTGGGTCAGCCCCAGCATTTT
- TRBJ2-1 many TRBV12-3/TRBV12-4 CASSQRQGGYNEQFF TGTGCCAGCAGCCAGCGGCAGGGGGGCTACAATGAGCAGTTCTTC
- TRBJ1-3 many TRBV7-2 CASSLGPLHSGNTIYF TGTGCCAGCAGCCTGGGGCCCCTACACTCTGGAAACACCATATATTTT
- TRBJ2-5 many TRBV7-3 CASSLNPNQETQYF TGTGCCAGCAGCTTAAATCCCAATCAAGAGACCCAGTACTTC
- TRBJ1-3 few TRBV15 CATSRDWASYSGNTIYF TGTGCCACCAGCAGAGATTGGGCCTCTTACTCTGGAAACACCATATATTTT
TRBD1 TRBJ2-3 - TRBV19 CASSILVGQGKNTQYF TGTGCCAGTAGTATCCTAGTCGGACAGGGAAAAAATACGCAGTATTTT
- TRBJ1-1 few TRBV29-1 CSVRSTRRDTEAFF TGCAGCGTAAGATCTACTAGACGAGACACTGAAGCTTTCTTT
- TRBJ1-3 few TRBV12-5 CASGLQGLSGNTIYF TGTGCTAGTGGTTTACAGGGTCTCTCTGGAAACACCATATATTTT
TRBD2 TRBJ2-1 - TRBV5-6 CASSLWGGGTYNEQFF TGTGCCAGCAGCTTGTGGGGCGGGGGAACCTACAATGAGCAGTTCTTC
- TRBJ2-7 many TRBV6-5 CASRTERDASYEQYF TGTGCCAGCAGGACGGAGAGGGACGCCTCCTACGAGCAGTACTTC
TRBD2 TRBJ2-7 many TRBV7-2 CASSLGLAGGPSSYEQYF TGTGCCAGCAGCTTAGGGCTAGCGGGGGGCCCCAGCTCCTACGAGCAGTACTTC
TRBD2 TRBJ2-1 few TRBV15 CATQSGGSSYNEQFF TGTGCCACCCAAAGCGGGGGAAGCTCCTACAATGAGCAGTTCTTC
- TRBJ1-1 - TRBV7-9 CASSLEGSTEAFF TGTGCCAGCAGCTTAGAGGGGTCCACTGAAGCTTTCTTT